These 20 T cell receptor beta chains were sequenced from one sample in a study of Graves' ophthalmopathy and Graves' hyperthyroidism. The sequenced template was RNA, covering the TCR beta CDR3 region. First-round RT-PCR used HTBI primers; second-round multiplex PCR followed. One entry per CDR3 protein results from TCRdb running MiXCR on the multiplex PCR reads. The table lists about 620,000 distinct CDR3 sequences, 22% of them singletons. Material: peripheral blood. The receptors shown here come from a young woman with stable Graves' hyperthyroidism. Some clones in this sample may be carry-over from other donors' samples.

The table lists this clonotype with many counts. This chain uses TRBV28 with TRBJ2-2, with TRBD2 identical over 8 bases. Trimming cost V 6 bases and J 7 bases; bases outside gene matches: 13. The CDR3 loop spans 16 amino acids. Germline V gene sequence: CDR1 MDHEN, CDR2 SYDVKM. The CDR3 is CASRSPGLVRLGELFF. As DNA, the CDR3 is TGTGCCAGCAGATCCCCGGGACTAGTTAGACTCGGGGAGCTGTTTTTT.

This clonotype was found many times. The chain uses TRBV7-2 and TRBJ2-2; 7 positions match TRBD1. CDR3 length: 15 residues. CDR1 is SGHTA and CDR2 is FQGNSA in the germline V gene. The trim removed 5 bases at V and 3 bases at J, leaving 6 bases unmatched. As DNA, the CDR3 is TGTGCCAGCAGCGAGGGACAGTCGTACACCGGGGAGCTGTTTTTT. Translation gives CASSEGQSYTGELFF.

J is TRBJ1-1 and V is TRBV11-2; weak D call: TRBD1 (5 bases). Trimming took off 5 bases at V and 5 bases at J, with 15 bases between the two ends. CDR1 is SGHAT, CDR2 FQNNGV, per germline. The CDR3 consists of 14 residues. The CDR3 loop reads CASSPTATKTEAFF. The CDR3 DNA sequence: TGTGCCAGCAGCCCGACAGCGACAAAGACTGAAGCTTTCTTT.

This clonotype came up a few times. V usage is TRBV5-8 and J usage is TRBJ2-7; D is perhaps TRBD2 (5 bases). V lost 9 bases, J lost 4 bases, and 8 bases lay in between. Germline lookup yields CDR1 SGHTS and CDR2 YDEGEE. There are 10 residues in the CDR3. CDR3 sequence reads: CANGLYEQYF. As DNA, the CDR3 is TGTGCCAACGGACTGTACGAGCAGTACTTC. Using reference TRBV5-8 and TRBJ2-7 for the parts outside the CDR3, the full variable domain is EAGVTQSPTHLIKTRGQQATLRCSPISGHTSVYWYQQALGLGLQFLLWYDEGEERNRGNFPPRFSGRQFPNYSSELNVNALELEDSALYLCANGLYEQYFGPGTRLTVT.

This clonotype has a count of ten or more. This chain uses TRBV13 with TRBJ2-5, with 7 bases that match TRBD2. The ends lost 4 bases at V and 4 bases at J; junction bases unmatched: 12. This CDR3 has 16 amino acids. Per germline, CDR1 PRHDT and CDR2 FYEKMQ (reference sequence). The chain's CDR3 is CASSSFKRGHGETQYF. The CDR3 region has the DNA TGTGCCAGCAGCTCCTTCAAGCGGGGCCATGGAGAGACCCAGTACTTC.

V gene TRBV9 combines with J gene TRBJ2-5; a weak D match, TRBD1 (5 bases). This CDR3 contains 15 residues. Germline loops: CDR1 SGDLS, CDR2 YYNGEE. V was trimmed by 2 bases and J by 1 base, leaving 12 bases between them. This chain's CDR3 is CASSVATGIQETQYF. CDR3 nucleotides: TGTGCCAGCAGCGTGGCTACAGGAATCCAAGAGACCCAGTACTTC.

The chain has TRBV20-1 and TRBJ2-7; D may be TRBD1 (6 bases). The V end lost 4 bases, the J end lost 2 bases, and 15 bases lay between the germline ends. This CDR3 has 14 residues. Germline V gene lookup returns CDR1 DFQATT and CDR2 SNEGSKA (reference sequence). Here the CDR3 DNA reads TGCAGTGCTATTGGCCAGGGGATAACCTACGAGCAGTACTTC. This gives the protein CSAIGQGITYEQYF.

This clonotype occurred many times. The genes are TRBV2 and TRBJ2-2; possible D gene TRBD1, 6 bases. Germline V lookup: CDR1 SNHLY, CDR2 FYNNEI. CDR3 length equals 11 residues. V was cut by 10 bases and J by 6 bases, with 9 bases left in between. CDR3 coding DNA: TGTGCCACCACAGGGTCCGGGGAGCTGTTTTTT. Translated, it gives CATTGSGELFF.

The chain links TRBV2 to TRBJ2-5, with D unclear. V lost 7 bases, J lost 0 bases, and 12 bases lay in between. Germline V lookup: CDR1 SNHLY, CDR2 FYNNEI. The CDR3 length is 14 residues. CDR3 sequence reads: CASKWSQNQETQYF. CDR3 coding DNA: TGTGCCAGCAAATGGTCACAGAACCAAGAGACCCAGTACTTC. Using reference TRBV2 and TRBJ2-5 for the parts outside the CDR3, the full variable domain is EPEVTQTPSHQVTQMGQEVILRCVPISNHLYFYWYRQILGQKVEFLVSFYNNEISEKSEIFDDQFSVERPDGSNFTLKIRSTKLEDSAMYFCASKWSQNQETQYFGPGTRLLVL.

This clonotype was counted only a few times. The chain recombines TRBV20-1 with TRBJ2-5; D gene ambiguous. V lost 3 bases and J lost 4, with 15 bases in between. CDR3 length: 14 amino acids. Germline V gene data show CDR1 as DFQATT and CDR2 as SNEGSKA (reference sequence). CDR3 nucleotides: TGCAGTGCTAGGACGGCGTACTTGGGAGAGACCCAGTACTTC. Amino acid sequence: CSARTAYLGETQYF.

This clonotype occurred a few times. This sequence joins TRBV6-5 and TRBJ1-1; tentatively, D is TRBD1 (5 bases). Per germline, CDR1 MNHEY and CDR2 SVGAGI. V gave up 4 bases and J gave up 11 bases, with 17 bases separating them. The CDR3 covers 13 residues. The CDR3 sequence is CASSFQRGIGAFF. The CDR3 nucleotides are TGTGCCAGCAGTTTCCAACGGGGGATCGGCGCTTTCTTT.

The chain combines TRBV11-2 with TRBJ2-5; TRBD2 matches 13 bases. The CDR3 consists of 18 residues. Germline V CDR1 and CDR2: SGHAT, FQNNGV. J was trimmed by 6 bases and V by 0 bases; bases with no gene match: 10. CDR3 amino acids: CASSLEVGLAGVRKTQYF. The CDR3 DNA sequence: TGTGCCAGCAGCTTAGAGGTTGGACTAGCGGGAGTCAGGAAGACCCAGTACTTC. Variable domain in full (rest from reference TRBV11-2 and TRBJ2-5): EAGVAQSPRYKIIEKRQSVAFWCNPISGHATLYWYQQILGQGPKLLIQFQNNGVVDDSQLPKDRFSAERLKGVDSTLKIQPAKLEDSAVYLCASSLEVGLAGVRKTQYFGPGTRLLVL.

In its sample, this clonotype was seen a few times. V is TRBV7-2 and J is TRBJ1-2; TRBD1 is a possible D gene (6 bases). The V gene's germline CDR1 is SGHTA and CDR2 FQGNSA. The CDR3 length is 14 residues. Trimming took 7 bases from V and 4 from J, leaving 16 bases between them. The CDR3 protein is CASTLTGLGYGYTF. In DNA form, the CDR3 reads TGTGCCAGCACCCTTACAGGGTTGGGCTATGGCTACACCTTC.

This clonotype was counted only a few times. The chain employs TRBV6-2 or TRBV6-3 and TRBJ2-7; 8 bases align to TRBD1. The trim removed 2 bases at V and 0 bases at J, leaving 3 bases unmatched. Germline V gene data show CDR1 as MNHEY and CDR2 as SVGEGT. The length of the CDR3 is 15 residues. CDR3 nucleotides: TGTGCCAGCAGTTACCGGGGACAGGTCTCCTACGAGCAGTACTTC. Translation gives CASSYRGQVSYEQYF.

The J gene is TRBJ1-6, the V gene TRBV14; possibly TRBD1 for D (5 bases). The CDR3 is 14 residues long. Looked up from germline, CDR1 is SGHDN and CDR2 is FVKESK. V was clipped by 1 base and J by 10 bases, with 11 bases between them. The CDR3 bases are TGTGCCAGCAGCCAAGTCAGGGCGGTATCACCCCTCCACTTT. The encoded protein is CASSQVRAVSPLHF.

This clonotype came up a few times. The V gene is TRBV4-2, the J gene TRBJ1-3; D possibly corresponds to TRBD1 (5 bases). Germline V gene lookup returns CDR1 LGHNA and CDR2 YNFKEQ. CDR3 length: 20 residues. V lost 4 bases, J lost 0 bases, and 25 bases lay in between. This chain's CDR3 is CASSPVYVPGTPISGNTIYF. The CDR3 bases are TGTGCCAGCAGCCCCGTTTATGTTCCCGGGACCCCGATCTCTGGAAACACCATATATTTT.

This clonotype turned up a few times. The J gene is TRBJ1-1, the V gene TRBV12-3 or TRBV12-4, with D possibly matching TRBD1 (5 bases). This CDR3 contains 15 residues. With 2 bases removed from V and 1 base from J, the gap between germline ends came to 11 bases. The CDR3 DNA reads TGTGCCAGCAGTTTATCGGCCACAGGGAACACTGAAGCTTTCTTT. This translates into CASSLSATGNTEAFF.

This clonotype was detected ten times or more. The V call is TRBV28, the J call TRBJ1-1, with a weak D call TRBD1 (5 bases). V was pared by 8 bases and J by 4 bases, with 14 bases between. The germline V gene encodes CDR1 MDHEN and CDR2 SYDVKM. The CDR3 loop spans 13 amino acids. CDR3 in amino acids: CASDKLGGTEAFF. DNA for the CDR3: TGTGCCAGCGACAAACTTGGGGGCACTGAAGCTTTCTTT.

This clonotype was detected only a few times. The chain joins TRBV6-4 to TRBJ2-7, with 9 bases identical to TRBD1. V shed 4 bases and J 4 bases; nucleotides not matched to a gene: 8. The CDR3 is 15 amino acids. Germline CDR1 is MRHNA and CDR2 is SNTAGT. The CDR3 protein is CASSAQQGAGYEQYF. DNA for the CDR3: TGTGCCAGCAGTGCTCAACAGGGGGCTGGTTACGAGCAGTACTTC.

There are many counts of this clonotype. The chain employs TRBV7-2 and TRBJ1-1, with D unresolved. The V end was cut by 6 bases, the J end by 0 bases, with 11 bases between. This CDR3 has 14 amino acids. The V gene's germline CDR1 is SGHTA and CDR2 FQGNSA. The CDR3 region is CASSLEVVNTEAFF. The CDR3, as DNA: TGTGCCAGCAGTCTAGAAGTAGTGAACACTGAAGCTTTCTTT.